This T cell receptor beta chain was retrieved from a study of shared clonotypes between healthy human individuals. Using immunoSEQ multiplex PCR, the repertoire was profiled, and TCRdb retains in-frame clones only, with some absent. The table includes 550,000 to 850,000 clones, less than 85% detected once. The V end was cut by 0 bases, the J end by 4 bases, with 12 bases between. The CDR3 sequence is 15 residues long. In germline, CDR1 is SGHTS, CDR2 YDEGEE. This chain links TRBV5-8 with TRBJ2-3; tentatively, D is TRBD1 (6 bases). The sequence was obtained from a woman in her 30s in good health. The sequenced sample was memory CD4+ T cells sorted from blood. Subset: CD45RA-negative fraction. CDR3 nucleotide sequence: TGTGCCAGCAGCTTGGGCAGGGGCGGCGCAGATACGCAGTATTTT. Protein product: CASSLGRGGADTQYF.